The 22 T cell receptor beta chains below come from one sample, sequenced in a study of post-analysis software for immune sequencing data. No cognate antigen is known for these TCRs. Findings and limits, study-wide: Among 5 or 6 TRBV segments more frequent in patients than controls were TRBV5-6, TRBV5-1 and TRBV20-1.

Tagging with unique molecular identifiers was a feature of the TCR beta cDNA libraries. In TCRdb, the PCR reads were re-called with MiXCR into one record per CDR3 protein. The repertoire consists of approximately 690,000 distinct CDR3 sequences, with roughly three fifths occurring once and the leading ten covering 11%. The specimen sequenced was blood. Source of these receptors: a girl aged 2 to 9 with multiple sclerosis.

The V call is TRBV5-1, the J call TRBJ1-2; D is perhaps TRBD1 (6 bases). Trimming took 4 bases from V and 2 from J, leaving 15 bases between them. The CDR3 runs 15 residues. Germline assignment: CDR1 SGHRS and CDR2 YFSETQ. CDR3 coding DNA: TGCGCCAGCAGCGAGCGGGGGGCAACAAACTATGGCTACACCTTC. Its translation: CASSERGATNYGYTF.

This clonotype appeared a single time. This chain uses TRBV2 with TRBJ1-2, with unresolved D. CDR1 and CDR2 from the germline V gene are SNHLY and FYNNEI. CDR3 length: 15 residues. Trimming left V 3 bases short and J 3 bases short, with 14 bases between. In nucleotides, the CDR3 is TGTGCCAGCAGTGAGAAGTGGGTCGCGGACTATGGCTACACCTTC. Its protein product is CASSEKWVADYGYTF.

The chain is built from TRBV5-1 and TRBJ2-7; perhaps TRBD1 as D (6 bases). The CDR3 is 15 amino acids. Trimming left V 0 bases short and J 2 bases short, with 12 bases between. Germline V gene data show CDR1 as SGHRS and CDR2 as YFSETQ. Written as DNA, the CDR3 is TGCGCCAGCAGCTTGGTTGGGCAGGGGACCTACGAGCAGTACTTC. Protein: CASSLVGQGTYEQYF.

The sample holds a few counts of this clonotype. The CDR3 sequence: CASSLELARDEQYF. Written as DNA, the CDR3 is TGCGCCAGCAGCTTGGAACTAGCCAGGGACGAGCAGTACTTC. The chain employs TRBV5-1 and TRBJ2-5; perhaps TRBD2 as D (6 bases). The J call may be wrong; the DNA end is better matched by TRBJ2-7. Germline loops: CDR1 SGHRS, CDR2 YFSETQ. This CDR3 has 14 amino acids.

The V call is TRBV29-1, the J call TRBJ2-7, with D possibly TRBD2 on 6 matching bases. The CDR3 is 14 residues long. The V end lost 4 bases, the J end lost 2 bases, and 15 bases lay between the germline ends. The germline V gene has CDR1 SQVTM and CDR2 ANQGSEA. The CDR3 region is CSVVYGSRAYEQYF. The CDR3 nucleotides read TGCAGCGTTGTCTACGGGAGCAGGGCCTACGAGCAGTACTTC.

For the CDR3, the DNA is TGTGCCACCAGCAGACAGGGGGGAAGCTCCTACGAGCAGTACTTC. Amino acid sequence: CATSRQGGSSYEQYF. J is TRBJ2-7 and V is TRBV15; the D gene is possibly TRBD1 (7 bases). The V end lost 2 bases, the J end lost 0 bases, and 11 bases lay between the germline ends. This CDR3 has 15 residues. Germline CDR1 and CDR2: LNHNV and YYDKDF (reference sequence).

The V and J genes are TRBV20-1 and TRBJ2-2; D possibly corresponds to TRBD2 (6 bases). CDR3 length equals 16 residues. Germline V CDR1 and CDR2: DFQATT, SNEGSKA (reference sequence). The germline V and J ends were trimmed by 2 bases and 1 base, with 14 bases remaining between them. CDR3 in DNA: TGCAGTGCTAGAAGTCCGGGACTTAAGAACACCGGGGAGCTGTTTTTT. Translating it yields CSARSPGLKNTGELFF.

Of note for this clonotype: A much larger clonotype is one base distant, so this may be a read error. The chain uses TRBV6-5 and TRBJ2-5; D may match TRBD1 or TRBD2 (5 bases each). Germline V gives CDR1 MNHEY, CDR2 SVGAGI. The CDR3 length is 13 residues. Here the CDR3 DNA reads TGTGCCTGCAGATGGGGGAACCAAGAGACCCAGTACTTC. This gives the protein CACRWGNQETQYF.

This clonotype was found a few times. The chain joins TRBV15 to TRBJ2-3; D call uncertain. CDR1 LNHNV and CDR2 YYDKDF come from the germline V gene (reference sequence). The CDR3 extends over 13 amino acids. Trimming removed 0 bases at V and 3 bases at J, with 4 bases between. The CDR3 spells CATSRDHTDTQYF. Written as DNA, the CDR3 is TGTGCCACCAGCAGAGATCATACAGATACGCAGTATTTT.

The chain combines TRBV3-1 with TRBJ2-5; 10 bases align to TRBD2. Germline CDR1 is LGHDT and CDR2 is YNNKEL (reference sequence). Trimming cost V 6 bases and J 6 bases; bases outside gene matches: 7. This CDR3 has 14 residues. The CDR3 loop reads CASRHSSGGKTQYF. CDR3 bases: TGTGCCAGCAGACACTCTAGCGGGGGAAAGACCCAGTACTTC.

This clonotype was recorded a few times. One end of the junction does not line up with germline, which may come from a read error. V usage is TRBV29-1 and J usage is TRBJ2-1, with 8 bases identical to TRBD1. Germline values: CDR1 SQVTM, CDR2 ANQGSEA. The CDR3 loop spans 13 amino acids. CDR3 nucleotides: TGCAGCGTGGACAGGGAAAGTAACAAAGAGCAGTTCTTC. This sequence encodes CSVDRESNKEQFF.

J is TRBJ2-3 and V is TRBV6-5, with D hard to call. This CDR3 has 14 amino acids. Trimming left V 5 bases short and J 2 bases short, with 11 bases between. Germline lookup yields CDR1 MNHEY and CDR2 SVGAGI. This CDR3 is CASSPGPYTDTQYF. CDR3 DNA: TGTGCCAGCAGTCCGGGCCCTTACACAGATACGCAGTATTTT.

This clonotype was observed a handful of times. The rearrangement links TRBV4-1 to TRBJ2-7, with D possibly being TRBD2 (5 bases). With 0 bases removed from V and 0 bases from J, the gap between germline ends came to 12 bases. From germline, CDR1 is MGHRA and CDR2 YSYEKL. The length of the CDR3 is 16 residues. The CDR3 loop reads CASSQDISGASYEQYF. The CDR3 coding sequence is TGCGCCAGCAGCCAAGATATAAGCGGAGCCTCCTACGAGCAGTACTTC.

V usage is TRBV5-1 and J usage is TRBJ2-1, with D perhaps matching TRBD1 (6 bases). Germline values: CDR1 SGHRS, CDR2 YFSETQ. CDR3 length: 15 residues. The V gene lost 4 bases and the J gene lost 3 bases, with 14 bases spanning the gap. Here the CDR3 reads CASSVRTDDYNEQFF. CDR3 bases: TGCGCCAGCAGCGTCCGGACAGACGACTACAATGAGCAGTTCTTC.

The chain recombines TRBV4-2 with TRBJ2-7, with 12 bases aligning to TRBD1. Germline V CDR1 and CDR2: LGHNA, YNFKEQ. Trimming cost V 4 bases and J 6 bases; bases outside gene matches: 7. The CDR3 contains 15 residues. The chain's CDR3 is CASSPPGQGACEQYF. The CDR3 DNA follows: TGTGCCAGCAGCCCTCCGGGACAGGGGGCCTGCGAGCAGTACTTC.

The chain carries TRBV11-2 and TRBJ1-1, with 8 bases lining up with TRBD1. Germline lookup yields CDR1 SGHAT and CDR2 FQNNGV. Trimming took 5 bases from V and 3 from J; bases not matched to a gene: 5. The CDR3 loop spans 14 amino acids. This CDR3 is CASSVGQGYTEAFF. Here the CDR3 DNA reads TGTGCCAGCAGCGTAGGACAGGGCTACACTGAAGCTTTCTTT.

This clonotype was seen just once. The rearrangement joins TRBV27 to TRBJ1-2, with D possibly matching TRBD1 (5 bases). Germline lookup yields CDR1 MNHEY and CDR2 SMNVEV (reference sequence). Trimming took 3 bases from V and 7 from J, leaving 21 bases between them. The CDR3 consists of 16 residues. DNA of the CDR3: TGTGCCAGCAGTTTCACCCCTTGGGACGGCCCTCGTGGCTACACCTTC. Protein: CASSFTPWDGPRGYTF.

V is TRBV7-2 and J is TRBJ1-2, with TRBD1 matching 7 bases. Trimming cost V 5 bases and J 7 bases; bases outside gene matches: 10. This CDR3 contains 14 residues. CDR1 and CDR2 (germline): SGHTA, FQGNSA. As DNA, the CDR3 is TGTGCCAGCAGCCCCAGTGAGGGGGCAGGTGGCTACACCTTC. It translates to CASSPSEGAGGYTF.

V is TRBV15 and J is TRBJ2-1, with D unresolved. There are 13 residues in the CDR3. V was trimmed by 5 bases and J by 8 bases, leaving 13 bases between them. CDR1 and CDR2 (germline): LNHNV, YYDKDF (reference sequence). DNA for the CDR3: TGTGCCACCAGCCCCCGGAGCTTTTATGAGCAGTTCTTC. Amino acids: CATSPRSFYEQFF. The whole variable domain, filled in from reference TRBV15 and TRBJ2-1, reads DAMVIQNPRYQVTQFGKPVTLSCSQTLNHNVMYWYQQKSSQAPKLLFHYYDKDFNNEADTPDNFQSRRPNTSFCFLDIRSPGLGDTAMYLCATSPRSFYEQFFGPGTRLTVL.

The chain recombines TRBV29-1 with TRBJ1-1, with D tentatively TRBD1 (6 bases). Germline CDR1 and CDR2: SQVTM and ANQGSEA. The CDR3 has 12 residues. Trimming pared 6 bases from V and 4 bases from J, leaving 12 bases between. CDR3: CSVGTMGTEAFF. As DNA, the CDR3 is TGCAGCGTCGGGACAATGGGCACTGAAGCTTTCTTT.

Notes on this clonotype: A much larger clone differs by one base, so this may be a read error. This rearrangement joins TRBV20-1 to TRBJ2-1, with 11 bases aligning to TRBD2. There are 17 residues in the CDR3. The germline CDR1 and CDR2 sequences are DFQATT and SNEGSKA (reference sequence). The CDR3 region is CSAREEKGLAADNGQFF. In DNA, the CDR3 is TGCAGTGCTAGAGAAGAGAAGGGACTAGCGGCTGACAATGGGCAGTTCTTC.

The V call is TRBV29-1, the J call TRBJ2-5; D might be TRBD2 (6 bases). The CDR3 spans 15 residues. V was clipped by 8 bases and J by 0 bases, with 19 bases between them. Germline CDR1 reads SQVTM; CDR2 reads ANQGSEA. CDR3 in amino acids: CSFNSGGPDQETQYF. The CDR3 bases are TGCAGCTTCAATTCCGGGGGACCCGACCAAGAGACCCAGTACTTC.